This T cell receptor beta chain was identified during a study of blood T cell repertoires in COVID-19. Study context: Sources were T cells, B-cell-depleted T cells, or PBMCs; the material itself was cDNA or gDNA.

In the authors' methods: Nucleated cell number was recorded as an estimate derived from reference gene primer amplification. Sequencing used immunoSEQ multiplex PCR; TCRdb keeps in-frame clones, though not all of them. D and trimming were read from the DNA, whereas the V and J calls and clone size are those reported in that table. The sample holds around 170,000 clones, 84% seen once. CDR3 length equals 13 residues. The J segment lost 5 bases and the V segment lost 10 bases, leaving 8 bases of the junction unmatched. CDR1 SNHLY and CDR2 FYNNEI come from the germline V gene. Recovered status in Cohort 3 required two negative PCRs, clearance, or symptom resolution.

The sample comprised PBMCs or T cells enriched from blood (not recorded which). This receptor was obtained from a man aged 45-65 years who had recovered from COVID-19. The chain is built from TRBV2 and TRBJ1-1; 9 bases map to TRBD1. The CDR3 DNA reads TGTGCCACAACAGGGGGCCGGAGGACTGAAGCTTTCTTT. This encodes CATTGGRRTEAFF. The variable domain in full, completed from reference TRBV2 and TRBJ1-1, reads EPEVTQTPSHQVTQMGQEVILRCVPISNHLYFYWYRQILGQKVEFLVSFYNNEISEKSEIFDDQFSVERPDGSNFTLKIRSTKLEDSAMYFCATTGGRRTEAFFGQGTRLTVV.